The present entry profiles one TCR beta chain with its context. Its specificity is unknown. This sample is part of a study of T cell responses to AZD1222 COVID-19 vaccine. Study findings and constraints: Baseline serostatus was positive in only six AZD1222 recipients. Mapped onto spike, vaccine-associated CD4 TCRs spanned it and were dominant at 160-218 and 743-854. Researchers took repertoire samples only after the peak T cell response had come. The study found Spike-specific TCR breadth and depth rose after two AZD1222 doses.

The CDR3 totals 15 residues. Germline V gene lookup returns CDR1 LGHDT and CDR2 YNNKEL (reference sequence). V shed 0 bases, J shed 4 bases, and the junction held 6 bases outside the gene matches. TCRdb keeps only in-frame clones here, not all; method: immunoSEQ multiplex PCR. The table includes more than 110,000 clones, about nine tenths detected once. Sequencing used peripheral blood, obtained on day 0 of AZD1222 vaccination. The sequence derives from an adult in good health. This chain links TRBV3-1 (or the pseudogene TRBV3-2) with TRBJ2-7, with 7 bases fitting TRBD2. The CDR3 reads CASSQEGGSGYEQYF. As DNA, the CDR3 is TGTGCCAGCAGCCAAGAGGGAGGGTCGGGGTACGAGCAGTACTTC.